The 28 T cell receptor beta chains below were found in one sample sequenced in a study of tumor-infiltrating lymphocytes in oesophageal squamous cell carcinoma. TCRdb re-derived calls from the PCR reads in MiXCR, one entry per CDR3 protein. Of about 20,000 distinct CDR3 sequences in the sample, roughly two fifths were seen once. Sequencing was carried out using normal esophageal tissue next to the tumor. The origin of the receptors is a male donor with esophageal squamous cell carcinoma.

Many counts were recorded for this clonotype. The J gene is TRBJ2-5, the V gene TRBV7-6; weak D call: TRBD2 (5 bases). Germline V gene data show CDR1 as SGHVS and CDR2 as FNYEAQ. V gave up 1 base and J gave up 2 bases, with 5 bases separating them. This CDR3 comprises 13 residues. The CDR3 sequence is CASSLGTQETQYF. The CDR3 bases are TGTGCCAGCAGCTTAGGGACTCAAGAGACCCAGTACTTC. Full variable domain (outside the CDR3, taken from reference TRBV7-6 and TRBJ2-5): GAGVSQSPRYKVTKRGQDVALRCDPISGHVSLYWYRQALGQGPEFLTYFNYEAQQDKSGLPNDRFSAERPEGSISTLTIQRTEQRDSAMYRCASSLGTQETQYFGPGTRLLVL.

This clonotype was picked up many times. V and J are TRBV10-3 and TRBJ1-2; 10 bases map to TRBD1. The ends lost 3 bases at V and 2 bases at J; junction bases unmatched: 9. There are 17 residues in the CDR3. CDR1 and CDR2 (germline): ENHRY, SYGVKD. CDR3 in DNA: TGTGCCATCAGTGACTTTGTAGGGGGACAGGGGAACTATGGCTACACCTTC. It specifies CAISDFVGGQGNYGYTF.

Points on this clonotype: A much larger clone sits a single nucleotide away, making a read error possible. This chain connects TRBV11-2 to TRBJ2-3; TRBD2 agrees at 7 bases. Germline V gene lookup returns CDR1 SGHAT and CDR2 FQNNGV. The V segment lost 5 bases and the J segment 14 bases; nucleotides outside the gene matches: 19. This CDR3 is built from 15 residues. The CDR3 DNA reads TGTGCCAGCAGCGTAACAGGCGGGGGTAATGAAAAACTGTATTTT. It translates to CASSVTGGGNEKLYF. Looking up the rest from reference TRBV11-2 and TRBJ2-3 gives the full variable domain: EAGVAQSPRYKIIEKRQSVAFWCNPISGHATLYWYQQILGQGPKLLIQFQNNGVVDDSQLPKDRFSAERLKGVDSTLKIQPAKLEDSAVYLCASSVTGGGNEKLYFGPGTRLTVL.

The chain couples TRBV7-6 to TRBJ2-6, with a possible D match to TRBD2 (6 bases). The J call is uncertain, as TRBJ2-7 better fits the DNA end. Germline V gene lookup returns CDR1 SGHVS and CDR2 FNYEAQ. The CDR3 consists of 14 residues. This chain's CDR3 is CASSFTGVAYEQYF. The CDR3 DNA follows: TGTGCCAGCTCATTCACGGGAGTCGCCTACGAGCAGTACTTC.

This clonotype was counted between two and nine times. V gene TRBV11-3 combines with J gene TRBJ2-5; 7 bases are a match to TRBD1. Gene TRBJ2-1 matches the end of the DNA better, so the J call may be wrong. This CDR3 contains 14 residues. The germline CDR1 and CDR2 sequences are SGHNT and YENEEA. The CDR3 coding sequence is TGTGCCACTAACCGGGACAGCGTGGTCAATGAGCAGTTCTTC. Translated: CATNRDSVVNEQFF.

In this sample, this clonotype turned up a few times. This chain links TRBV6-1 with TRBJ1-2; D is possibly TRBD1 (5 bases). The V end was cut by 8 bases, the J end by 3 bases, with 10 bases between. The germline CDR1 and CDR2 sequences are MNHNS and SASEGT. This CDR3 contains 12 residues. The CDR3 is CASGGGYYGYTF. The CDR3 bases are TGTGCCAGCGGTGGGGGTTACTATGGCTACACCTTC.

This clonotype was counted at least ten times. This CDR3 reads CASSSKARTDTGELYF. CDR3 nucleotides: TGTGCCAGCAGCTCGAAGGCACGGACAGACACCGGGGAGCTGTATTTT. This chain connects TRBV7-3 to TRBJ2-3, with a possible D match to TRBD1 (6 bases). Trimming removed 4 bases from V and 14 bases from J, with 28 bases in between. This CDR3 has 16 residues. The germline gives CDR1 SGHTA, CDR2 FQGTGA.

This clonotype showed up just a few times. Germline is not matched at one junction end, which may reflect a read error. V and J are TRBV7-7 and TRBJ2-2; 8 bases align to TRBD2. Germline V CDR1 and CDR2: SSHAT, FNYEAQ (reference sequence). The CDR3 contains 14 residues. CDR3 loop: CASSERGGAGELFF. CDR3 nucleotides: TGTGCTAGCAGCGAACGGGGGGGTGCCGGGGAGCTGTTTTTT.

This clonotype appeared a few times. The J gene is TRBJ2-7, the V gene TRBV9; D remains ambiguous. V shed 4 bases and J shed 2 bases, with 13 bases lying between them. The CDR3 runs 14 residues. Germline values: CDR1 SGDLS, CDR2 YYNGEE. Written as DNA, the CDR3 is TGTGCCAGCAGCCCCAAGGCGGAGACCTACGAGCAGTACTTC. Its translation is CASSPKAETYEQYF.

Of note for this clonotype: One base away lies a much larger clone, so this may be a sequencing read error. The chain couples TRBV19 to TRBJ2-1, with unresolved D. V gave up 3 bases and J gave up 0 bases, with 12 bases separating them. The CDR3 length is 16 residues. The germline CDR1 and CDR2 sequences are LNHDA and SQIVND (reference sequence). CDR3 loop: CASSIGWVGSYNEQFF. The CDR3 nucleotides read TGTGCCAGTAGTATTGGGTGGGTGGGCTCCTACAATGAGCAGTTCTTC.

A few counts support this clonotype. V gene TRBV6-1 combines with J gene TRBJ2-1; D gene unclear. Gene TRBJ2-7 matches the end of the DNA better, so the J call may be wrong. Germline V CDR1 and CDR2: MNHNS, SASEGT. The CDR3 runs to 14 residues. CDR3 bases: TGTGCCAGCAGTGAACCGAACACGGCCTACGAGCAGTACTTC. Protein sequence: CASSEPNTAYEQYF.

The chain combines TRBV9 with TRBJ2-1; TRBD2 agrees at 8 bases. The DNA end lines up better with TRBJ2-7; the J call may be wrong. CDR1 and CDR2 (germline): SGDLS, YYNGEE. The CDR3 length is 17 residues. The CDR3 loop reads CASSPSGIAGNYNEQYF. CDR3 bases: TGTGCCAGCAGCCCTAGTGGGATAGCGGGAAACTACAATGAGCAGTACTTC.

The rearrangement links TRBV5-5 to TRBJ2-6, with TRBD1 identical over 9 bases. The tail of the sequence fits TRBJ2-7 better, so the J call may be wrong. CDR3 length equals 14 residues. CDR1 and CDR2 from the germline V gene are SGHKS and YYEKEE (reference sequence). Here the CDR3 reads CASSSQGASDTQYF. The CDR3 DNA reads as TGTGCCAGCAGTTCACAGGGGGCGTCGGATACGCAGTACTTC.

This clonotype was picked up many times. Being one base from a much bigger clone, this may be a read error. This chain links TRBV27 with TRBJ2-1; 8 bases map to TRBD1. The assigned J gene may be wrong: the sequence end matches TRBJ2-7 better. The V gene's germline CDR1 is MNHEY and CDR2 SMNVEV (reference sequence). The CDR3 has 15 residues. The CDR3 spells CASSSTGDSYNEQYF. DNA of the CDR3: TGTGCCAGCAGTTCGACAGGGGATTCCTACAATGAGCAGTACTTC.

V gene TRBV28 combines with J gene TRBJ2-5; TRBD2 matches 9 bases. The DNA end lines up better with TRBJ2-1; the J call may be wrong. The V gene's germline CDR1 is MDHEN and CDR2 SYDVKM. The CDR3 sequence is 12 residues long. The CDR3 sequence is CASRTGTSEQFF. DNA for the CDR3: TGTGCCAGCAGGACCGGGACTAGCGAGCAGTTCTTC.

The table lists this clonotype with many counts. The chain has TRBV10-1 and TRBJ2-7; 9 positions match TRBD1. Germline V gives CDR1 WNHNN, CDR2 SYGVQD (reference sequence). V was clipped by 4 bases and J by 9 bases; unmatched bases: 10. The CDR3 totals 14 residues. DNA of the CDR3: TGCGCCAGCAGTGGGTCAGAACAGGGGGCTGCGCAGTACTTC. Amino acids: CASSGSEQGAAQYF.

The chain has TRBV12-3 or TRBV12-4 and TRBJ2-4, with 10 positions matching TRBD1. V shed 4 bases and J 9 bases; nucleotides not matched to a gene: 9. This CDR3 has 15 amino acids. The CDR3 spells CASSSDRGSLSIQYF. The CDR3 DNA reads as TGTGCCAGCAGTTCGGACAGGGGGAGTCTTAGCATTCAGTACTTC.

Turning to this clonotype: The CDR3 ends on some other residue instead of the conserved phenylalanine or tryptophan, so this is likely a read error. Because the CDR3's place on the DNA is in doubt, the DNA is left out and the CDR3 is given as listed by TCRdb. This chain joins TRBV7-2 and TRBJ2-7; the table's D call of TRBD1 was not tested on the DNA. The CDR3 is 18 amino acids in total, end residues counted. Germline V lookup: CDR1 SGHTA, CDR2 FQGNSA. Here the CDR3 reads CASSYNTGTGGRGYTFGS.

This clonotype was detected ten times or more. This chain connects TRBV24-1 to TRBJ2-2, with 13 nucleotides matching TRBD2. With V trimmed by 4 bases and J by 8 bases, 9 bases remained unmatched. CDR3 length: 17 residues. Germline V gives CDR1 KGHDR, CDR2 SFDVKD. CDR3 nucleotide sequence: TGTGCCACCAGTGAACTAGGACTAGCGGGAGTAAGGGGGGAGCTGTTTTTT. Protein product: CATSELGLAGVRGELFF.

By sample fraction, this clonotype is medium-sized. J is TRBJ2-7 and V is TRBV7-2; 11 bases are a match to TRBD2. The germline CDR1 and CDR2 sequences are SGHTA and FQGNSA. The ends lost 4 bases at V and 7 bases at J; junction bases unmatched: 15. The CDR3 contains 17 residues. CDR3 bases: TGTGCCAGCAGCTCCTTGGAGGGACTAGCGGTCTACAATGAGCAGTACTTC. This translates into CASSSLEGLAVYNEQYF.

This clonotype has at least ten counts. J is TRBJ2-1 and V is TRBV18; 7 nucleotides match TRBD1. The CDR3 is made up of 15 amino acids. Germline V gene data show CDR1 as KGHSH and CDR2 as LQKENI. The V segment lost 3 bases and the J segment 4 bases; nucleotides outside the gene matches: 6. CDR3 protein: CASSPPGRGYNEQFF. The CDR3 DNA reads TGTGCCAGCTCACCCCCGGGCAGGGGGTACAATGAGCAGTTCTTC.

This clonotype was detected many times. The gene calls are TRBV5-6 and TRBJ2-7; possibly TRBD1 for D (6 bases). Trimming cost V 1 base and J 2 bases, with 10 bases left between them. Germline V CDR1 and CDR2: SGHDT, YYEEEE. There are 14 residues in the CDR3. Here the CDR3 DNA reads TGTGCCAGCAGCTTGCTTGCAGGGGCCTACGAGCAGTACTTC. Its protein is CASSLLAGAYEQYF.

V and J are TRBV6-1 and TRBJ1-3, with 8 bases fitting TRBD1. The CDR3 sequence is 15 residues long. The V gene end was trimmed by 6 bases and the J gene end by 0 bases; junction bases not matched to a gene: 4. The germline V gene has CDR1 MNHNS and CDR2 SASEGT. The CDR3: CASRPTGGSGNTIYF. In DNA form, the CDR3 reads TGTGCCAGCAGGCCCACAGGGGGCTCTGGAAACACCATATATTTT.

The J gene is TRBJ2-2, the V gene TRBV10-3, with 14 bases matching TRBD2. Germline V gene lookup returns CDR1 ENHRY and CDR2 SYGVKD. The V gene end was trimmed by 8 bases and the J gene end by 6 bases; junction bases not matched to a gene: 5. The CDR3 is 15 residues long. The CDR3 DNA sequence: TGTGCCATCGGGACTAGCGGGAGTCGTTCCGGGGAGCTGTTTTTT. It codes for CAIGTSGSRSGELFF.

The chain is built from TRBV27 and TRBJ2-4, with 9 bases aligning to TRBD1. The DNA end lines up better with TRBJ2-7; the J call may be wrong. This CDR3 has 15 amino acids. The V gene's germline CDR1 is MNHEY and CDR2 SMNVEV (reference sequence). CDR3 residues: CASSSGQGNPYEQYF. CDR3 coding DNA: TGTGCCAGCAGTTCCGGACAGGGGAATCCCTACGAGCAGTACTTC.

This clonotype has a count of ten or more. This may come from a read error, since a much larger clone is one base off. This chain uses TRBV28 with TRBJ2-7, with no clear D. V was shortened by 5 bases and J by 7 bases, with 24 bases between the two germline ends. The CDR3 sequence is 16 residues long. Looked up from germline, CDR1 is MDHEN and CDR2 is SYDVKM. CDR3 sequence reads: CASSPFRQLGYNEQYF. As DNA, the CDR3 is TGTGCCAGCAGTCCCTTTCGTCAATTGGGGTACAATGAGCAGTACTTC.

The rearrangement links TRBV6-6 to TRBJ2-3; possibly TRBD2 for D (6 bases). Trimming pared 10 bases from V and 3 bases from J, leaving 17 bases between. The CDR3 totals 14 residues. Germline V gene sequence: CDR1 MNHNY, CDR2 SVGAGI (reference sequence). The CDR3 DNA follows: TGTGCCACGTGGACTGCCCGGGGGACAGATACGCAGTATTTT. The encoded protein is CATWTARGTDTQYF.

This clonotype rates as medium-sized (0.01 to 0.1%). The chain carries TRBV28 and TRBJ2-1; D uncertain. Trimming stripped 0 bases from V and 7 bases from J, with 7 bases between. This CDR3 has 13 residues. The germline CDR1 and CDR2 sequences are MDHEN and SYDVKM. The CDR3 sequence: CASSLWLANEQFF. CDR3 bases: TGTGCCAGCAGTTTATGGCTGGCGAATGAGCAGTTCTTC. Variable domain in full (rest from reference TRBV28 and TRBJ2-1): DVKVTQSSRYLVKRTGEKVFLECVQDMDHENMFWYRQDPGLGLRLIYFSYDVKMKEKGDIPEGYSVSREKKERFSLILESASTNQTSMYLCASSLWLANEQFFGPGTRLTVL.